This TCR beta chain was profiled in a study of blood T cell repertoires in COVID-19. In the source study's methods: Reference gene primer amplification yielded estimated nucleated cell counts. Profiling relied on immunoSEQ multiplex PCR, and the TCRdb table lists in-frame clones only, not all of them. V and J calls and clone size come straight from that table; D and trimming were deduced from the DNA. The sample records roughly 230,000 clones, 88% being singletons. CDR1 is LNHDA, CDR2 SQIVND, per germline (reference sequence). The CDR3 has 18 amino acids. The V and J ends lost 7 bases and 5 bases respectively, with 26 bases between them. This clone has only one observation.

Specimen: peripheral blood. This TCR was sampled from a human donor in a cohort sampled during active COVID-19. The chain carries TRBV19 and TRBJ2-2; D is perhaps TRBD1 (5 bases). CDR3: CASMSLGQGPWRTGELFF. The CDR3 nucleotides are TGTGCCAGTATGTCGTTGGGGCAGGGCCCTTGGAGAACCGGGGAGCTGTTTTTT.